The clone carrying this T cell receptor (beta chain) was found once. The sample belongs to a study of blood T cell repertoires in COVID-19. Across the study: The samples span acute and convalescent COVID-19 from the United States, Italy and Spain.

TCRdb's copy holds only in-frame clones and misses some; the assay was immunoSEQ multiplex PCR. The repertoire holds about 260,000 clones, with roughly 87% as singletons. Germline V gene sequence: CDR1 SGHNT, CDR2 YENEEA. This CDR3 comprises 13 residues. V lost 0 bases to trimming and J lost 8 bases, with 10 bases between them. The chain joins TRBV11-3 to TRBJ1-2; D possibly corresponds to TRBD1 (6 bases). The sample was peripheral blood. The clonotype originates from a human donor in a cohort sampled during active COVID-19. In nucleotides, the CDR3 is TGTGCCAGCAGCTTAGAAGACAGGCGCGGCTACACCTTC. Translation gives CASSLEDRRGYTF.